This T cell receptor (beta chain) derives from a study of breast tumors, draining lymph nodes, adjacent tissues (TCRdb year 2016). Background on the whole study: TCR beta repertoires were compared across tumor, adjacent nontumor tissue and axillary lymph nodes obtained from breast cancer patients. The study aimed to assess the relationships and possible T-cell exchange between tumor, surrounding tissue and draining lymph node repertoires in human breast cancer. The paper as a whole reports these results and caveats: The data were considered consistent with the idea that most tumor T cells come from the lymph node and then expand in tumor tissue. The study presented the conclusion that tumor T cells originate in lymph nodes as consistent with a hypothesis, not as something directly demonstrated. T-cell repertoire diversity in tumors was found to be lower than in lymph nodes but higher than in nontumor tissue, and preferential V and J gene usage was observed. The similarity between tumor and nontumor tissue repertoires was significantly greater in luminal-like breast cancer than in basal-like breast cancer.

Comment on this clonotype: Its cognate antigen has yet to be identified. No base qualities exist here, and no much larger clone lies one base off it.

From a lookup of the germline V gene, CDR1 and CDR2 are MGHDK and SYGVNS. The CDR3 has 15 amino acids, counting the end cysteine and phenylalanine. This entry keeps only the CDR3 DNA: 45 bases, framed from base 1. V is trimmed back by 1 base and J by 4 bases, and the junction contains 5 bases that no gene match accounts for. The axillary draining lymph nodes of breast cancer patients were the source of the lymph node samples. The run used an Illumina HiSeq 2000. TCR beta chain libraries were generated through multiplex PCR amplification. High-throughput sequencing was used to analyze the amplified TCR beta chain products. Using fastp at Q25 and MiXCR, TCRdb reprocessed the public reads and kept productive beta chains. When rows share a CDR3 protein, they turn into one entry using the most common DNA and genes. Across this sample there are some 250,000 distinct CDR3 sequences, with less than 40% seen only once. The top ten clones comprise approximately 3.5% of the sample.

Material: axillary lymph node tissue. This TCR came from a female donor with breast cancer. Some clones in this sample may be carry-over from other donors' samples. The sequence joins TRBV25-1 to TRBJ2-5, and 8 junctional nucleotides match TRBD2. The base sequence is TGTGCCAGCAGTGAATTCAGCGGGAGAGGAGAGACCCAGTACTTC. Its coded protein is CASSEFSGRGETQYF.